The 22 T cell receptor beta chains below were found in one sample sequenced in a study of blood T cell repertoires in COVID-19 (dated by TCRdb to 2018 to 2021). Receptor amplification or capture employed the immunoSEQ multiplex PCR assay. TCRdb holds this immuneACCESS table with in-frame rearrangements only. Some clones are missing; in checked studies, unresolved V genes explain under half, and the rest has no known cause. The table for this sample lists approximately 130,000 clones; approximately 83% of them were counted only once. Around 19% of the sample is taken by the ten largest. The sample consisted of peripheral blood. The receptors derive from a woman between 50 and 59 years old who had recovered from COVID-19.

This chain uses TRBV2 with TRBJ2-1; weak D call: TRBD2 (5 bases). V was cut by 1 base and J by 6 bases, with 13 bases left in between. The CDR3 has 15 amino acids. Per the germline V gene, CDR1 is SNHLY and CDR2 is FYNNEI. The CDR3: CASSEGTGKGNEQFF. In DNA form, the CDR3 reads TGTGCCAGCAGTGAAGGTACCGGGAAAGGCAATGAGCAGTTCTTC.

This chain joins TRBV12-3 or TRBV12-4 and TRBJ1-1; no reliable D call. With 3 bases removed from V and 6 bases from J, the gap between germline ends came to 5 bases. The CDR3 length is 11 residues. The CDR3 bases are TGTGCCAGCAGTTTCCTCGCTGAAGCTTTCTTT. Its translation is CASSFLAEAFF.

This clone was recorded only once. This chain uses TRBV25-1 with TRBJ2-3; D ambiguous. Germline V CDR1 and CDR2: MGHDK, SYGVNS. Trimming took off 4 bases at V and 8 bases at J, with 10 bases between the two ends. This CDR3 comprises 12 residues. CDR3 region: CASSGDKPTQYF. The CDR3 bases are TGTGCCAGCAGTGGCGACAAACCTACGCAGTATTTT. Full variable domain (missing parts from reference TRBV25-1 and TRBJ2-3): EADIYQTPRYLVIGTGKKITLECSQTMGHDKMYWYQQDPGMELHLIHYSYGVNSTEKGDLSSESTVSRIRTEHFPLTLESARPSHTSQYLCASSGDKPTQYFGPGTRLTVL.

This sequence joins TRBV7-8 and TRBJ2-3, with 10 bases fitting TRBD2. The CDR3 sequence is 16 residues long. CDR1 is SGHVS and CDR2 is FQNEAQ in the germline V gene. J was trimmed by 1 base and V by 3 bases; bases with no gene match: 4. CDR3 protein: CASSFVLAGGTDTQYF. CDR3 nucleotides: TGTGCCAGCAGCTTTGTCCTAGCGGGAGGCACAGATACGCAGTATTTT.

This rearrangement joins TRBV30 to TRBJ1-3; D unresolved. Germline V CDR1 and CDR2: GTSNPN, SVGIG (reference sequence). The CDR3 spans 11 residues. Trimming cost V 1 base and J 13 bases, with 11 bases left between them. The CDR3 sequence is CAWSAIARIYF. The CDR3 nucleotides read TGTGCCTGGAGTGCGATAGCCCGGATATATTTT.

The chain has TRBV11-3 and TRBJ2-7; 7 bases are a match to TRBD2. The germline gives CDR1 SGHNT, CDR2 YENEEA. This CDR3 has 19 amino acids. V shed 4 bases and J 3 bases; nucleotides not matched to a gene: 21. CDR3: CASSSAGWASGITDYEQYF. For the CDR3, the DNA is TGTGCCAGCAGCTCTGCGGGTTGGGCGAGCGGGATTACCGACTACGAGCAGTACTTC. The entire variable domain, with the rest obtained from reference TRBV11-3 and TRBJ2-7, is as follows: EAGVVQSPRYKIIEKKQPVAFWCNPISGHNTLYWYLQNLGQGPELLIRYENEEAVDDSQLPKDRFSAERLKGVDSTLKIQPAELGDSAVYLCASSSAGWASGITDYEQYFGPGTRLTVT.

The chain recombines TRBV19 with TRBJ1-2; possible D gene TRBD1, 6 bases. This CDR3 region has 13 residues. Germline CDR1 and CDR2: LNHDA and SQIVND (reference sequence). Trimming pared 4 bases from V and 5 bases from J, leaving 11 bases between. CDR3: CASSNWQGYGYTF. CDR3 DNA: TGTGCCAGTAGTAATTGGCAGGGGTATGGCTACACCTTC.

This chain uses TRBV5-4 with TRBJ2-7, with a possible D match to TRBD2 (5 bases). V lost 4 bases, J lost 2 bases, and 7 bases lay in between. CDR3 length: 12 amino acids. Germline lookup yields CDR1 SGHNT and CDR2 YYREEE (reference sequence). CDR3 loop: CASSRGTYEQYF. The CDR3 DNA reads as TGTGCCAGCAGCCGGGGAACCTACGAGCAGTACTTC.

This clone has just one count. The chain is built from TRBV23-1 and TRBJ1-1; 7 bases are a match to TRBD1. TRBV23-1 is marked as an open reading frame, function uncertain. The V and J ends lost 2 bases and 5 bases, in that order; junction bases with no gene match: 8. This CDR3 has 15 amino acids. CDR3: CASSQNPRGQTEAFF. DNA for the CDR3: TGCGCCAGCAGTCAAAACCCCCGGGGACAGACTGAAGCTTTCTTT.

CDR3 sequence reads: CASSLGPVPQGYTF. The CDR3 bases are TGCGCCAGCAGCTTGGGGCCAGTCCCCCAGGGCTACACCTTC. J is TRBJ1-2 and V is TRBV5-1, with no clear D. Per the germline V gene, CDR1 is SGHRS and CDR2 is YFSETQ. The CDR3 spans 14 residues. Trimming took 0 bases from V and 8 from J, leaving 14 bases between them.

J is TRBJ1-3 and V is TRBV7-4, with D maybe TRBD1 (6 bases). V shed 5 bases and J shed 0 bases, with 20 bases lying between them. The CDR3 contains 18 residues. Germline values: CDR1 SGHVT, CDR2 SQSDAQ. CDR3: CASSPTPGQLISGNTIYF. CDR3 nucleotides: TGTGCCAGCAGCCCTACTCCGGGACAACTCATCTCTGGAAACACCATATATTTT.

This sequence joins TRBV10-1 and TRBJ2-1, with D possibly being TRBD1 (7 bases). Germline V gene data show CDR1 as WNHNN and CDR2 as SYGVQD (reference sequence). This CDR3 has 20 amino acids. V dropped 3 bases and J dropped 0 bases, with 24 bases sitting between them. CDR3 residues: CASSESGRGVPDRSYNEQFF. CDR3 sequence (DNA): TGCGCCAGCAGTGAAAGCGGCAGGGGGGTCCCGGACCGCTCCTACAATGAGCAGTTCTTC.

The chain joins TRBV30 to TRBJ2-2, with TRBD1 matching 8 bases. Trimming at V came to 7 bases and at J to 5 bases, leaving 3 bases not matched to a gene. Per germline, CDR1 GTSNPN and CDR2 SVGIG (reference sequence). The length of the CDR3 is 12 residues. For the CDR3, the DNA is TGTGCCTACAGGGGGTATACCGGGGAGCTGTTTTTT. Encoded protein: CAYRGYTGELFF.

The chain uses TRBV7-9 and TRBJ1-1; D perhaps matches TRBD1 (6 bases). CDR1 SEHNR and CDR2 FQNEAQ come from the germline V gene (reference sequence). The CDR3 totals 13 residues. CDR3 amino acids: CATAGASRREAFF. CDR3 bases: TGTGCTACCGCAGGGGCTTCTCGTCGTGAAGCTTTCTTT.

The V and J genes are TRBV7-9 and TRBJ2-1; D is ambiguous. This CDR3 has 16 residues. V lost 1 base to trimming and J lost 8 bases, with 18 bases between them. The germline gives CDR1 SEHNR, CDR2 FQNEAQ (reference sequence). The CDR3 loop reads CASSLGFNPLRDEQFF. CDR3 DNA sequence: TGTGCCAGCAGCTTAGGTTTTAACCCCCTTCGGGATGAGCAGTTCTTC.

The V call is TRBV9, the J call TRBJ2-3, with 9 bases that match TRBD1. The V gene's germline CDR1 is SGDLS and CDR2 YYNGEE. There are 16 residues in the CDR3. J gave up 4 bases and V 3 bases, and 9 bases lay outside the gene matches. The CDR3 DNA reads TGTGCCAGCAGCGCGGGACAGGGTAAGAACGCAGATACGCAGTATTTT. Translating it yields CASSAGQGKNADTQYF.

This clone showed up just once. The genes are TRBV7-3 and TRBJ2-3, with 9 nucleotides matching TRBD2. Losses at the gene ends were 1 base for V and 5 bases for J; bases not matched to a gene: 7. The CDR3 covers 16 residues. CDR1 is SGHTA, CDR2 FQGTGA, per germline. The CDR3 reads CASSLKSSGAGDTQYF. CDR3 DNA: TGTGCCAGCAGCTTAAAATCTAGCGGGGCGGGAGATACGCAGTATTTT.

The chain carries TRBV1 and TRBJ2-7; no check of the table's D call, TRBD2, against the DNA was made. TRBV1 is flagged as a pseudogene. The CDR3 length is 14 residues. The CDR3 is CTSSHVPVFCEQYF. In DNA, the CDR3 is TGCACCAGCAGCCACGTTCCGGTTTTTTGCGAGCAGTACTTC.

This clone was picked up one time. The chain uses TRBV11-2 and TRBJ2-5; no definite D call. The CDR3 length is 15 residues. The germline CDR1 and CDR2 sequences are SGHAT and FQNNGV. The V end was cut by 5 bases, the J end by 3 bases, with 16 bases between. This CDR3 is CASSDQSLAKETQYF. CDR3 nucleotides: TGTGCCAGCAGCGATCAGTCATTGGCCAAAGAGACCCAGTACTTC.

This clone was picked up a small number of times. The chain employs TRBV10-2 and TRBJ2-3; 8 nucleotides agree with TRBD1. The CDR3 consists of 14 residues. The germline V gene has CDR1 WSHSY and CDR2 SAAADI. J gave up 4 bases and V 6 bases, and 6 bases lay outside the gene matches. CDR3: CASSEQGEADTQYF. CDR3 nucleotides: TGCGCCAGCAGCGAACAGGGGGAGGCAGATACGCAGTATTTT.

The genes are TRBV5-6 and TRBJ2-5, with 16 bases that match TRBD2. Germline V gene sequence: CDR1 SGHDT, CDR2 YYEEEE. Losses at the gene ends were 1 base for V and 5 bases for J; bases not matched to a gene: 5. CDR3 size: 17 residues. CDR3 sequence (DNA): TGTGCCAGCAGCTTGATTGGGACTAGCGGGGGGGCTGAGACCCAGTACTTC. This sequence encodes CASSLIGTSGGAETQYF.

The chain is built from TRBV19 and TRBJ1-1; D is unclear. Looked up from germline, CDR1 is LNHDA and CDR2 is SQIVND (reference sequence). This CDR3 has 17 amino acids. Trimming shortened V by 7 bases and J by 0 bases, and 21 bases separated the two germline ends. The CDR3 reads CASTDESRGGMNTEAFF. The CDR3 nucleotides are TGTGCCAGTACCGATGAGTCTCGGGGAGGCATGAACACTGAAGCTTTCTTT.